Following are 29 T cell receptor beta chains from one sample sequenced in a study of OX40 agonist ivuxolimab in advanced cancers. This table comes from immunoSEQ multiplex PCR, and its TCRdb copy is limited to in-frame clones, with some not included. The profile covers 120,000 or so clones, with just under 95% appearing a single time and approximately 0.15% taken by the ten largest. Sequencing was performed on CD4+ or CD8+ T cells sorted from blood, taken in a trial of the OX40 agonist ivuxolimab. These receptors came from an adult with an advanced solid tumor such as melanoma, head and neck, liver or kidney cancer.

J is TRBJ2-2 and V is TRBV2; D possibly corresponds to TRBD2 (5 bases). CDR1 and CDR2 from the germline V gene are SNHLY and FYNNEI. The CDR3 extends over 16 amino acids. Trimming stripped 2 bases from V and 6 bases from J, with 16 bases between. CDR3 amino acids: CASSERGPSSPGELFF. The CDR3 bases are TGTGCCAGCAGTGAACGGGGTCCATCAAGTCCCGGGGAGCTGTTTTTT.

This clone was seen once. The V gene is TRBV27, the J gene TRBJ1-3; D perhaps matches TRBD1 (5 bases). The length of the CDR3 is 15 residues. CDR1 and CDR2 (germline): MNHEY, SMNVEV (reference sequence). Between the trimmed V and J ends, which lost 5 bases and 0 bases, there was a span of 11 bases. The CDR3 region has the DNA TGTGCCAGCAGTCTCGACAGCCTCTCTGGAAACACCATATATTTT. Translated: CASSLDSLSGNTIYF.

The V and J genes are TRBV30 and TRBJ1-1; D unresolved. Trimming stripped 0 bases from V and 2 bases from J, with 7 bases between. The CDR3 covers 13 residues. Germline V gene sequence: CDR1 GTSNPN, CDR2 SVGIG (reference sequence). CDR3 nucleotides: TGTGCCTGGAGTGTACCGGGAAACACTGAAGCTTTCTTT. Its protein product is CAWSVPGNTEAFF.

This clone was seen more than once but under ten times. V gene TRBV9 combines with J gene TRBJ2-3, with no clear D. This CDR3 region has 12 residues. The ends were cut back, 2 bases at V and 4 bases at J, with 5 bases in the middle. Germline V gives CDR1 SGDLS, CDR2 YYNGEE. The CDR3 DNA reads TGTGCCAGCAGCGTTTTGGCAGATACGCAGTATTTT. It is translated as CASSVLADTQYF.

This rearrangement joins TRBV25-1 to TRBJ1-6, with unresolved D. The CDR3 is 14 amino acids. The germline V gene encodes CDR1 MGHDK and CDR2 SYGVNS. Trimming pared 5 bases from V and 9 bases from J, leaving 14 bases between. The DNA for the CDR3 is TGTGCCAGCAGTCCCCCCGGAATGGGTTCACCCCTCCACTTT. It codes for CASSPPGMGSPLHF. The variable domain in full, with the rest retrieved from reference TRBV25-1 and TRBJ1-6, is EADIYQTPRYLVIGTGKKITLECSQTMGHDKMYWYQQDPGMELHLIHYSYGVNSTEKGDLSSESTVSRIRTEHFPLTLESARPSHTSQYLCASSPPGMGSPLHFGNGTRLTVT.

The V gene is TRBV7-9, the J gene TRBJ2-7; tentative D call: TRBD2 (5 bases). The germline gives CDR1 SEHNR, CDR2 FQNEAQ (reference sequence). V lost 5 bases to trimming and J lost 3 bases, with 20 bases between them. CDR3 length: 16 residues. CDR3 region: CASSLPERSLIYEQYF. The CDR3 DNA reads as TGTGCCAGCAGCCTCCCAGAGCGGAGCCTTATCTACGAGCAGTACTTC.

The chain joins TRBV5-5 to TRBJ2-1; 7 positions agree with TRBD2. CDR1 and CDR2 (germline): SGHKS, YYEKEE (reference sequence). Losses at the gene ends were 5 bases for V and 0 bases for J; bases not matched to a gene: 5. The CDR3 totals 15 residues. The CDR3 region is CASSYLADSYNEQFF. As DNA, the CDR3 is TGTGCCAGCAGTTACCTAGCGGACTCCTACAATGAGCAGTTCTTC.

This clone came up once. Other DNA sequences in this sample translate to the same CDR3. The CDR3 is CASSRNTGELFF. In DNA, the CDR3 is TGTGCCAGCAGTCGGAACACCGGGGAGCTGTTTTTT. The chain employs TRBV6-5 and TRBJ2-2; D gene uncertain. This CDR3 has 12 residues. With 5 bases removed from V and 1 base from J, the gap between germline ends came to 2 bases. Per germline, CDR1 MNHEY and CDR2 SVGAGI.

The rearrangement links TRBV5-4 to TRBJ1-1; D might be TRBD1 (5 bases). Per germline, CDR1 SGHNT and CDR2 YYREEE (reference sequence). The CDR3 consists of 13 residues. V was shortened by 0 bases and J by 6 bases, with 9 bases between the two germline ends. CDR3 in amino acids: CASSLVGAAEAFF. CDR3 sequence (DNA): TGTGCCAGCAGCTTGGTTGGGGCGGCTGAAGCTTTCTTT.

The chain employs TRBV5-4 and TRBJ2-7, with D perhaps matching TRBD2 (6 bases). The CDR3 loop spans 14 amino acids. The ends were cut back, 3 bases at V and 2 bases at J, with 12 bases in the middle. CDR1 and CDR2 (germline): SGHNT, YYREEE (reference sequence). The CDR3 region has the DNA TGTGCCAGCAGCTCCGGGGGAGCGCCCTACGAGCAGTACTTC. This encodes CASSSGGAPYEQYF.

The chain employs TRBV2 and TRBJ2-2; 9 bases line up with TRBD1. Unmatched junction bases numbered 13, after V lost 11 bases and J lost 6 bases. The CDR3 sequence is 15 residues long. CDR1 and CDR2 (germline): SNHLY, FYNNEI. The CDR3 DNA sequence: TGTGCCCTATCGCAGACGGGGACAGGGTCCGGGGAGCTGTTTTTT. This translates into CALSQTGTGSGELFF.

The gene calls are TRBV19 and TRBJ1-4; TRBD1 matches 12 bases. This CDR3 is built from 17 residues. Germline V gene lookup returns CDR1 LNHDA and CDR2 SQIVND (reference sequence). V trimming: 5 bases; J trimming: 4 bases; junction bases outside the gene matches: 8. CDR3 loop: CASSPRDRGRDNEKLFF. In DNA form, the CDR3 reads TGTGCCAGTAGTCCCCGGGACAGGGGGCGCGATAATGAAAAACTGTTTTTT.

V is TRBV6-5 and J is TRBJ2-3, with no clear D. Germline CDR1 and CDR2: MNHEY and SVGAGI. V was pared by 6 bases and J by 0 bases, with 7 bases between. This CDR3 region has 13 residues. The CDR3 protein is CASRETSTDTQYF. The CDR3 nucleotides read TGTGCCAGCAGAGAGACAAGCACAGATACGCAGTATTTT.

In regard to this clone: One end of the junction fails to match germline, which may point to a read error. The J gene is TRBJ2-5, the V gene TRBV14; tentatively, D is TRBD2 (5 bases). The CDR3 runs 11 residues. CDR1 is SGHDN, CDR2 FVKESK, per germline. The CDR3 spells CASSQDLAQYF. The CDR3 nucleotides read TGTGCCAGCAGCCAAGATCTAGCCCAATACTTC.

This chain uses TRBV7-9 with TRBJ1-1, with D possibly matching TRBD1 (6 bases). The length of the CDR3 is 14 residues. In germline, CDR1 is SEHNR, CDR2 FQNEAQ (reference sequence). V was trimmed by 5 bases and J by 1 base, leaving 11 bases between them. The CDR3 coding sequence is TGTGCCAGCAGCCCGGGACATAGGAACACTGAAGCTTTCTTT. Amino acids: CASSPGHRNTEAFF. Using reference TRBV7-9 and TRBJ1-1 for the parts outside the CDR3, the full variable domain is DTGVSQNPRHKITKRGQNVTFRCDPISEHNRLYWYRQTLGQGPEFLTYFQNEAQLEKSRLLSDRFSAERPKGSFSTLEIQRTEQGDSAMYLCASSPGHRNTEAFFGQGTRLTVV.

The chain links TRBV7-8 to TRBJ1-5; perhaps TRBD1 as D (5 bases). Trimming cost V 2 bases and J 2 bases, with 7 bases left between them. This CDR3 has 14 amino acids. Germline V CDR1 and CDR2: SGHVS, FQNEAQ. The CDR3 sequence: CASSLLGGNQPQHF. The DNA of the CDR3 is TGTGCCAGCAGCTTATTGGGGGGCAATCAGCCCCAGCATTTT.

This chain joins TRBV9 and TRBJ2-7, with TRBD2 matching 9 bases. Germline assignment: CDR1 SGDLS and CDR2 YYNGEE. V was clipped by 0 bases and J by 2 bases; unmatched bases: 3. CDR3 length equals 15 residues. The CDR3 is CASSVAGTSPYEQYF. CDR3 bases: TGTGCCAGCAGCGTAGCCGGGACTAGCCCCTACGAGCAGTACTTC.

J is TRBJ2-1 and V is TRBV7-9; TRBD2 matches at 7 bases. Germline V CDR1 and CDR2: SEHNR, FQNEAQ (reference sequence). The CDR3 is made up of 14 amino acids. After removal of 1 base from V and 6 bases from J, the junction contained 3 bases not matched to a gene. This chain's CDR3 is CASSLVAGVNEQFF. The CDR3 DNA sequence: TGTGCCAGCAGCTTAGTGGCGGGGGTCAATGAGCAGTTCTTC.

The genes are TRBV9 and TRBJ1-1; D not certain. The CDR3 sequence is 13 residues long. V was clipped by 2 bases and J by 7 bases, with 12 bases between them. CDR1 is SGDLS, CDR2 YYNGEE, per germline. The CDR3: CASSVGPGVEAFF. CDR3 DNA: TGTGCCAGCAGCGTCGGACCCGGGGTTGAAGCTTTCTTT.

V and J are TRBV9 and TRBJ2-1, with 9 bases matching TRBD1. The CDR3 spans 15 residues. From germline, CDR1 is SGDLS and CDR2 YYNGEE. With 0 bases clipped from V and 13 bases from J, the junction kept 11 bases outside the gene matches. CDR3 region: CASSVEGQGGGLQFF. CDR3 DNA sequence: TGTGCCAGCAGCGTAGAGGGACAGGGAGGGGGCTTACAGTTCTTC.

V is TRBV19 and J is TRBJ1-3, with D uncertain. The CDR3 sequence is 15 residues long. CDR1 LNHDA and CDR2 SQIVND come from the germline V gene (reference sequence). V was cut by 5 bases and J by 0 bases, with 11 bases left in between. As DNA, the CDR3 is TGTGCCAGTAGTCGGTCGGTATCCTCTGGAAACACCATATATTTT. This sequence encodes CASSRSVSSGNTIYF.

The V and J genes are TRBV27 and TRBJ1-2, with D unresolved. This CDR3 has 13 amino acids. Germline V gene sequence: CDR1 MNHEY, CDR2 SMNVEV (reference sequence). Trimming pared 5 bases from V and 3 bases from J, leaving 10 bases between. CDR3 nucleotide sequence: TGTGCCAGCAGTGACACGAATTACTATGGCTACACCTTC. Amino acids: CASSDTNYYGYTF.

This clone has a single count. The J gene is TRBJ2-3, the V gene TRBV11-2, with D possibly TRBD2 on 5 matching bases. Trimming cost V 0 bases and J 0 bases, with 7 bases left between them. The CDR3 runs to 15 residues. Per germline, CDR1 SGHAT and CDR2 FQNNGV. CDR3 region: CASSLEASSTDTQYF. Here the CDR3 DNA reads TGTGCCAGCAGCTTAGAAGCTAGCAGCACAGATACGCAGTATTTT.

V gene TRBV7-8 combines with J gene TRBJ1-2, with TRBD1 identical over 10 bases. Germline CDR1 and CDR2: SGHVS and FQNEAQ. This CDR3 spans 14 amino acids. Trimming took 5 bases from V and 7 from J; bases not matched to a gene: 7. This CDR3 is CASSQRTGGVGYTF. As DNA, the CDR3 is TGTGCCAGCAGCCAGAGGACAGGGGGGGTTGGCTACACCTTC.

The chain uses TRBV5-4 and TRBJ2-5, with D possibly being TRBD1 (5 bases). Germline assignment: CDR1 SGHNT and CDR2 YYREEE (reference sequence). V was trimmed by 3 bases and J by 3 bases, leaving 9 bases between them. The CDR3 runs 13 residues. The CDR3 reads CASSYDSEETQYF. For the CDR3, the DNA is TGTGCCAGCAGCTACGACAGTGAAGAGACCCAGTACTTC. Supplemented by reference TRBV5-4 and TRBJ2-5, the full variable domain reads ETGVTQSPTHLIKTRGQQVTLRCSSQSGHNTVSWYQQALGQGPQFIFQYYREEENGRGNFPPRFSGLQFPNYSSELNVNALELDDSALYLCASSYDSEETQYFGPGTRLLVL.

The V gene is TRBV7-3, the J gene TRBJ2-1; D remains ambiguous. V was shortened by 2 bases and J by 12 bases, with 11 bases between the two germline ends. Germline values: CDR1 SGHTA, CDR2 FQGTGA. The CDR3 covers 12 residues. As DNA, the CDR3 is TGTGCCAGCAGCTTATCTTGGAGTCCGCAGTTCTTC. It translates to CASSLSWSPQFF.

The gene calls are TRBV7-7 and TRBJ2-7; 7 nucleotides line up with TRBD2. Germline CDR1 SSHAT, CDR2 FNYEAQ (reference sequence). The CDR3 contains 16 residues. V dropped 5 bases and J dropped 7; count of bases not matched to a gene: 17. CDR3 sequence: CASSPYIPTSSGEQYF. The CDR3 bases are TGTGCCAGCAGCCCCTACATCCCGACTAGCTCTGGAGAGCAGTACTTC.

The gene calls are TRBV5-1 and TRBJ1-6, with 7 bases aligning to TRBD1. CDR1 is SGHRS, CDR2 YFSETQ, per germline. Trimming removed 4 bases from V and 7 bases from J; junction bases left unmatched: 5. The CDR3 covers 14 residues. In DNA, the CDR3 is TGCGCCAGCAGCCGACAGGGCGACAATTCACCCCTCCACTTT. Amino acids: CASSRQGDNSPLHF.

The rearrangement uses TRBV10-3 and TRBJ2-5; 7 bases fit TRBD1. The CDR3 has 14 amino acids. From germline, CDR1 is ENHRY and CDR2 SYGVKD. The V segment lost 4 bases and the J segment 3 bases; nucleotides outside the gene matches: 5. CDR3 loop: CAISVDRAEETQYF. The CDR3 DNA sequence: TGTGCCATCAGTGTTGACAGGGCGGAAGAGACCCAGTACTTC.